This section outlines one TCR beta chain sequence together with its context. Data came from immunoSEQ multiplex PCR; TCRdb stores just in-frame clones and leaves some out. The top ten hold 10% to 15% of the sample, which has about 480,000 clones, 79% seen once. The sample is drawn from a study of shared clonotypes between healthy human individuals. There are 15 residues in the CDR3. Per the germline V gene, CDR1 is SGHVS and CDR2 is FNYEAQ. Trimming pared 4 bases from V and 7 bases from J, leaving 16 bases between. Sequenced sample: PBMCs. The sequence derives from a middle-aged woman in good health. Some clones in this sample may be carry-over from other donors' samples. The chain uses TRBV7-6 and TRBJ1-4; D is ambiguous. As DNA, the CDR3 is TGTGCCAGCAGCTCTTGGGCCGGCCGGCTTGAAAAACTGTTTTTT. Protein: CASSSWAGRLEKLFF.